This TCR beta chain was recovered during a study of shared clonotypes between healthy human individuals. With 1 base clipped from V and 7 bases from J, the junction kept 7 bases outside the gene matches. CDR1 and CDR2 (germline): SQVTM, ANQGSEA. There are 13 residues in the CDR3. The method was immunoSEQ multiplex PCR; TCRdb's version includes in-frame clones alone and lacks a portion of them. The data show 2,500,000 or so clones, with about 92% seen just once and roughly 0.15% held by the top ten. The TCR comes from a man between 18 and 35 years old in good health. The chain links TRBV29-1 to TRBJ2-7; 7 bases map to TRBD2. Sequenced material: naive CD4+ T cells sorted from blood. Noted subset: CD45RA+ positively selected. The CDR3 DNA sequence: TGCAGCGTTGAAGCTGCGGGAGTCAGGGAGCAGTACTTC. It translates to CSVEAAGVREQYF.